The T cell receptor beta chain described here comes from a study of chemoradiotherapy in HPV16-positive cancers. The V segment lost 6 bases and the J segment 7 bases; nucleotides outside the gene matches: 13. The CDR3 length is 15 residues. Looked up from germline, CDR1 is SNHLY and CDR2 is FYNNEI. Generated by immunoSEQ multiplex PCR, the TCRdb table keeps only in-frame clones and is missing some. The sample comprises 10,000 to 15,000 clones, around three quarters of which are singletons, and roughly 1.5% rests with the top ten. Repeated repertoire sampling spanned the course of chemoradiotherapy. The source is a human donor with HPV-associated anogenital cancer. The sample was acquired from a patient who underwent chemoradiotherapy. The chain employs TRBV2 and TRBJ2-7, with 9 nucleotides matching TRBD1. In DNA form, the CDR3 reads TGTGCCAGCAGGGTAGCCGGGACAGGGTCCCGAGAGCAGTACTTC. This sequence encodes CASRVAGTGSREQYF.